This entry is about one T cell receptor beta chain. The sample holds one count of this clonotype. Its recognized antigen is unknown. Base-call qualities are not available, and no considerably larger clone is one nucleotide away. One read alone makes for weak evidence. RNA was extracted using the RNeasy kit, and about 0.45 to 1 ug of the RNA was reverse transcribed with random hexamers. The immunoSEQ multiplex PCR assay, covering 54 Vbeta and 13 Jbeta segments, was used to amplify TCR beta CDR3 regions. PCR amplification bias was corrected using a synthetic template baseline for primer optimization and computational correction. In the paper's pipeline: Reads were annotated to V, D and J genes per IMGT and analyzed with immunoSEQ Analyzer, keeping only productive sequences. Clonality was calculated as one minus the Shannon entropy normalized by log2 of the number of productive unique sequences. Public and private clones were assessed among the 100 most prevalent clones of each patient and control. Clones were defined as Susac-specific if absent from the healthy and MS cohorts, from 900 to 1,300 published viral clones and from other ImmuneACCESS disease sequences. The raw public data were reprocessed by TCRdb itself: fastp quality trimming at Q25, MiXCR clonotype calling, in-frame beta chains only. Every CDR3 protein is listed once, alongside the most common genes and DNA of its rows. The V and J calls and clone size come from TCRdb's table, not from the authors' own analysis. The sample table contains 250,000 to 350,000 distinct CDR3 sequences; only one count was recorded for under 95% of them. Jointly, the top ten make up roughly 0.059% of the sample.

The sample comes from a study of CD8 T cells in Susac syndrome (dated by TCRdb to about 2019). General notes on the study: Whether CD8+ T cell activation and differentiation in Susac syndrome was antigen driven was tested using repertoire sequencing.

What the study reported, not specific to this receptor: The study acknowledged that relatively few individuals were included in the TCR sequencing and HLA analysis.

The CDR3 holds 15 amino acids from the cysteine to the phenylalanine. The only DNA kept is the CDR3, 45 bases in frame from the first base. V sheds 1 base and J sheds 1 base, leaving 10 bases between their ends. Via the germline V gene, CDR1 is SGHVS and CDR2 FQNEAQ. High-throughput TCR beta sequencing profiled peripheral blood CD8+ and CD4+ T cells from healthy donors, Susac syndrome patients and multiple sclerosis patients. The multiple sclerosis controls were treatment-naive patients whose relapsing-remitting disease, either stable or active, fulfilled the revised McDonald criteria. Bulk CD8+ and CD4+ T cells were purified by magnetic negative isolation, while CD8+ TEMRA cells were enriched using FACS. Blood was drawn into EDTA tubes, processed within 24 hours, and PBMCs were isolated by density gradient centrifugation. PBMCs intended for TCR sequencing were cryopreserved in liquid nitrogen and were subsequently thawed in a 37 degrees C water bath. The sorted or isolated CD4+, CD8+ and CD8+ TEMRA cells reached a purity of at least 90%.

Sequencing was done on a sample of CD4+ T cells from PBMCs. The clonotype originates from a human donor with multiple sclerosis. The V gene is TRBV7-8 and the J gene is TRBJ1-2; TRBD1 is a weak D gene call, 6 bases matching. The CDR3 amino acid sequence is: CASSLGQAFNYGYTF. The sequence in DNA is TGTGCCAGCAGCTTAGGACAGGCCTTTAACTATGGCTACACCTTC.